Shown below are 27 T cell receptor beta chains from a single sample sequenced in a study of blood T cell repertoires in COVID-19. The repertoire was sequenced with immunoSEQ multiplex PCR; TCRdb's copy has only in-frame clones and lacks some. Of roughly 180,000 clones listed, approximately 84% are singletons. The specimen was PBMCs or T cells enriched from blood (not recorded which). Receptor source: a woman in her 40s with acute COVID-19.

The rearrangement links TRBV19 to TRBJ1-3; D not resolved. Germline V gives CDR1 LNHDA, CDR2 SQIVND (reference sequence). The CDR3 contains 13 residues. V shed 8 bases and J shed 0 bases, with 8 bases lying between them. In DNA form, the CDR3 reads TGTGCCAGTTACAGAAGCTCTGGAAACACCATATATTTT. Amino acids: CASYRSSGNTIYF. The entire variable domain, with the rest obtained from reference TRBV19 and TRBJ1-3, is as follows: DGGITQSPKYLFRKEGQNVTLSCEQNLNHDAMYWYRQDPGQGLRLIYYSQIVNDFQKGDIAEGYSVSREKKESFPLTVTSAQKNPTAFYLCASYRSSGNTIYFGEGSWLTVV.

This sequence joins TRBV27 and TRBJ1-6, with 8 bases aligning to TRBD1. V shed 6 bases and J 7 bases; nucleotides not matched to a gene: 11. Germline values: CDR1 MNHEY, CDR2 SMNVEV (reference sequence). The CDR3 covers 16 residues. In nucleotides, the CDR3 is TGTGCCAGCAGCACTGACAGGGGAGGTTGGAATTCACCCCTCCACTTT. Translation: CASSTDRGGWNSPLHF.

A remark on this clone: One junction end does not reproduce the germline sequence, and a read error may be involved. The chain joins TRBV6-1 to TRBJ1-5; 7 bases line up with TRBD1. Germline values: CDR1 MNHNS, CDR2 SASEGT. The CDR3 covers 15 residues. The CDR3 DNA reads TGTGCCAGCAGCGAAGGGACAGTTCGCAATCAGCCCCAGCATTTT. The encoded protein is CASSEGTVRNQPQHF.

This sequence joins TRBV19 and TRBJ2-1, with D perhaps TRBD2 (8 bases). Per the germline V gene, CDR1 is LNHDA and CDR2 is SQIVND (reference sequence). The V and J ends lost 9 bases and 0 bases respectively, with 21 bases between them. CDR3 length equals 17 residues. The CDR3, as DNA: TGTGCCAGCAGGGGGGGGCTAGCGGGCAGCTCCTACAATGAGCAGTTCTTC. Protein product: CASRGGLAGSSYNEQFF.

The genes are TRBV2 and TRBJ1-1; 7 nucleotides line up with TRBD1. The V segment lost 4 bases and the J segment 5 bases; nucleotides outside the gene matches: 7. The germline CDR1 and CDR2 sequences are SNHLY and FYNNEI. The CDR3 covers 14 residues. The CDR3 sequence is CASSAWQGVTEAFF. The CDR3 region has the DNA TGTGCCAGCAGTGCTTGGCAGGGGGTTACTGAAGCTTTCTTT.

The V gene is TRBV3-1 (or the pseudogene TRBV3-2), the J gene TRBJ2-3, with TRBD2 identical over 14 bases. Germline assignment: CDR1 LGHDT and CDR2 YNNKEL (reference sequence). Losses at the gene ends were 3 bases for V and 3 bases for J; bases not matched to a gene: 5. The CDR3 totals 17 residues. This CDR3 is CASSHPRTSGGTDTQYF. CDR3 nucleotide sequence: TGTGCCAGCAGCCACCCCCGGACTAGCGGGGGGACAGATACGCAGTATTTT.

The table lists this clone with a few counts. The chain couples TRBV3-1 (or the pseudogene TRBV3-2) to TRBJ1-1; D is unclear. CDR1 is LGHDT, CDR2 YNNKEL, per germline (reference sequence). This CDR3 has 16 amino acids. With 5 bases removed from V and 6 bases from J, the gap between germline ends came to 22 bases. The CDR3 region is CASSDYFSARPSEAFF. CDR3 sequence (DNA): TGTGCCAGCAGCGACTACTTTTCTGCGCGGCCCTCTGAAGCTTTCTTT.

The count of this clone is one. This sequence joins TRBV29-1 and TRBJ1-4, with D maybe TRBD1 (6 bases). CDR3 size: 13 residues. CDR1 is SQVTM and CDR2 is ANQGSEA in the germline V gene. Deletions cut 6 bases from V and 8 bases from J, with 16 bases between. The CDR3 nucleotides read TGCAGCGTAATTCAGGGGCCAGGAGAAAAACTGTTTTTT. Translation: CSVIQGPGEKLFF.

The chain couples TRBV24-1 to TRBJ1-1; D gene unclear. The length of the CDR3 is 11 residues. The V gene's germline CDR1 is KGHDR and CDR2 SFDVKD. V lost 9 bases and J lost 5, with 9 bases in between. DNA for the CDR3: TGTGCCACCCCCGGGGTGACTGAAGCTTTCTTT. As protein: CATPGVTEAFF.

The sample holds a few counts of this clone. The chain couples TRBV5-1 to TRBJ1-3, with 8 bases that match TRBD1. CDR3 length: 17 residues. V shed 1 base, J shed 3 bases, and the junction held 9 bases outside the gene matches. The germline gives CDR1 SGHRS, CDR2 YFSETQ. CDR3 region: CASSLTSGQGSGNTIYF. The CDR3 region has the DNA TGCGCCAGCAGCTTGACCTCCGGACAGGGTAGTGGAAACACCATATATTTT.

This rearrangement joins TRBV16 to TRBJ1-2, with no clear D. V shed 2 bases and J shed 3 bases, with 13 bases lying between them. Germline assignment: CDR1 KGHSY and CDR2 FQNENV. CDR3 length: 15 residues. The CDR3 region has the DNA TGTGCCAGCAGCCAAAAGGTGGGCCATGACTATGGCTACACCTTC. This gives the protein CASSQKVGHDYGYTF.

V and J are TRBV5-1 and TRBJ2-2, with D maybe TRBD1 (6 bases). The CDR3 spans 15 residues. The germline V gene has CDR1 SGHRS and CDR2 YFSETQ. Trimming took 6 bases from V and 5 from J, leaving 17 bases between them. CDR3 amino acids: CASTHLHQGTGELFF. In nucleotides, the CDR3 is TGCGCCAGCACCCACCTCCACCAGGGGACCGGGGAGCTGTTTTTT.

V usage is TRBV6-5 and J usage is TRBJ1-2; D is perhaps TRBD1 (6 bases). V was pared by 0 bases and J by 2 bases, with 10 bases between. The CDR3 sequence is 15 residues long. Per the germline V gene, CDR1 is MNHEY and CDR2 is SVGAGI. The chain's CDR3 is CASSYSRGSNYGYTF. The CDR3 DNA reads as TGTGCCAGCAGTTACTCGAGGGGGTCGAACTATGGCTACACCTTC.

The chain employs TRBV20-1 and TRBJ2-7, with D tentatively TRBD2 (6 bases). Trimming pared 3 bases from V and 7 bases from J, leaving 10 bases between. Germline lookup yields CDR1 DFQATT and CDR2 SNEGSKA (reference sequence). This CDR3 spans 11 amino acids. The CDR3 loop is CSASGGGEQYF. The DNA of the CDR3 is TGCAGTGCTAGTGGTGGGGGGGAGCAGTACTTC.

A single count supports this clone. The chain joins TRBV5-6 to TRBJ1-2; possibly TRBD1 for D (5 bases). V was trimmed by 4 bases and J by 4 bases, leaving 14 bases between them. Germline values: CDR1 SGHDT, CDR2 YYEEEE. This CDR3 has 14 residues. The CDR3 protein is CASSKDGGAYGYTF. The CDR3 DNA reads TGTGCCAGCAGCAAGGACGGAGGGGCCTATGGCTACACCTTC.

The chain combines TRBV15 with TRBJ2-5; weak D call: TRBD2 (7 bases). Germline V gives CDR1 LNHNV, CDR2 YYDKDF (reference sequence). V lost 5 bases and J lost 1, with 14 bases in between. This CDR3 contains 15 residues. This CDR3 reads CATSPGGPAQETQYF. Here the CDR3 DNA reads TGTGCCACCAGCCCCGGGGGGCCAGCCCAAGAGACCCAGTACTTC.

The genes are TRBV5-1 and TRBJ1-1; 7 positions agree with TRBD1. Trimming at V came to 1 base and at J to 0 bases, leaving 9 bases not matched to a gene. The CDR3 is 17 residues long. Germline CDR1 is SGHRS and CDR2 is YFSETQ. For the CDR3, the DNA is TGCGCCAGCAGCTTGAATACGCAGGGGGGACTGAACACTGAAGCTTTCTTT. Translation gives CASSLNTQGGLNTEAFF.

This chain uses TRBV18 with TRBJ2-7, with 9 nucleotides matching TRBD2. Germline values: CDR1 KGHSH, CDR2 LQKENI. The CDR3 is 15 residues long. V shed 3 bases and J 0 bases; nucleotides not matched to a gene: 3. CDR3 DNA: TGTGCCAGCTCACCCGCGGGAGGGCCCTCCTACGAGCAGTACGTC. Its protein is CASSPAGGPSYEQYV.

V is TRBV18 and J is TRBJ2-1; TRBD2 matches 10 bases. Germline CDR1 and CDR2: KGHSH and LQKENI. The CDR3 has 15 residues. With 4 bases clipped from V and 8 bases from J, the junction kept 8 bases outside the gene matches. The CDR3 loop is CASSLSSGSGDEQFF. CDR3 sequence (DNA): TGTGCCAGCTCACTATCTAGCGGGAGCGGCGATGAGCAGTTCTTC.

The chain couples TRBV29-1 to TRBJ2-7, with 10 bases aligning to TRBD1. The CDR3 runs to 13 residues. Germline trimming cut 4 bases from V and 5 bases from J; bases unmatched to any gene: 5. Germline CDR1 is SQVTM and CDR2 is ANQGSEA. Written as DNA, the CDR3 is TGCAGCGTTGGGACAGGGGGTCCAAACGAGCAGTACTTC. It codes for CSVGTGGPNEQYF.

The CDR3 DNA sequence: TGTGCCAGCAGCGCGGGACTAGTGTCCTACGAGCAGTACTTC. Translating it yields CASSAGLVSYEQYF. V and J are TRBV2 and TRBJ2-7; 8 bases are a match to TRBD2. With V trimmed by 6 bases and J by 1 base, 5 bases remained unmatched. The CDR3 sequence is 14 residues long. Germline V gene data show CDR1 as SNHLY and CDR2 as FYNNEI.

This clone was found once. In DNA, the CDR3 is TGTGCCAGCACCACACCGGGACAGAGAGAAAAACTGTTTTTT. Its protein is CASTTPGQREKLFF. The V and J genes are TRBV7-9 and TRBJ1-4; 7 positions agree with TRBD1. The germline V gene has CDR1 SEHNR and CDR2 FQNEAQ (reference sequence). The CDR3 is 14 residues long. The J segment lost 8 bases and the V segment lost 7 bases, leaving 10 bases of the junction unmatched.

J is TRBJ1-2 and V is TRBV2, with D possibly TRBD1 on 5 matching bases. In germline, CDR1 is SNHLY, CDR2 FYNNEI. This CDR3 has 12 amino acids. The V gene lost 6 bases and the J gene lost 8 bases, with 13 bases spanning the gap. CDR3 sequence reads: CASRWDRGGYTF. CDR3 coding DNA: TGTGCCAGCAGGTGGGACCGGGGGGGCTACACCTTC.

The V call is TRBV5-4, the J call TRBJ1-2; D gene unclear. Germline loops: CDR1 SGHNT, CDR2 YYREEE (reference sequence). The V end was cut by 4 bases, the J end by 6 bases, with 16 bases between. This CDR3 comprises 14 residues. This CDR3 is CASSTGGSLDGYTF. The DNA for the CDR3 is TGTGCCAGCAGCACTGGAGGGTCATTGGATGGCTACACCTTC.

The chain joins TRBV20-1 to TRBJ2-1; 9 nucleotides align to TRBD2. Germline values: CDR1 DFQATT, CDR2 SNEGSKA (reference sequence). J gave up 0 bases and V 3 bases, and 6 bases lay outside the gene matches. This CDR3 has 16 residues. The CDR3 nucleotides are TGCAGTGCTAGTTCTCTAGCGGGGCTCTCCTACAATGAGCAGTTCTTC. Protein sequence: CSASSLAGLSYNEQFF.

The chain uses TRBV29-1 and TRBJ1-3, with TRBD1 matching over 8 bases. Germline CDR1 and CDR2: SQVTM and ANQGSEA. CDR3 length: 14 amino acids. V shed 3 bases, J shed 3 bases, and the junction held 4 bases outside the gene matches. CDR3 residues: CSVDPTGGGNTIYF. The CDR3 DNA reads as TGCAGCGTTGACCCAACAGGGGGTGGAAACACCATATATTTT.

This clone was observed once. J is TRBJ2-3 and V is TRBV5-6; 15 bases fit TRBD2. Germline lookup yields CDR1 SGHDT and CDR2 YYEEEE. This CDR3 region has 16 residues. V shed 4 bases, J shed 8 bases, and the junction held 8 bases outside the gene matches. The CDR3 spells CASSPRTSGRASTQYF. The CDR3 coding sequence is TGTGCCAGCAGCCCTAGGACTAGCGGGAGGGCCAGTACGCAGTATTTT.